The 31 T cell receptor beta chains below come from one sample, sequenced in a study of T cell changes during pregnancy in multiple sclerosis. Some clones are missing from TCRdb's copy, which holds only in-frame ones; the method was immunoSEQ multiplex PCR. The sample lists tens of thousands of clones, 92% seen once, with roughly 2.6% in the top ten. Source: peripheral blood, taken in the second trimester of pregnancy. These TCRs come from a female donor in good health, enrolled as a control in a pregnancy study.

This chain joins TRBV5-8 and TRBJ2-5, with a weak D call TRBD2 (6 bases). V lost 4 bases, J lost 5 bases, and 27 bases lay in between. This CDR3 has 18 residues. Germline CDR1 and CDR2: SGHTS and YDEGEE. The CDR3 coding sequence is TGTGCCAGCAGCGCACCCTCGGCGGGATTCCGGGGGAGGGAGACCCAGTACTTC. Its translation: CASSAPSAGFRGRETQYF.

This CDR3 is CASSPRGIRGQPQHF. CDR3 nucleotide sequence: TGTGCCAGCAGCCCCAGGGGGATCCGAGGTCAGCCCCAGCATTTT. V usage is TRBV27 and J usage is TRBJ1-5, with 7 bases aligning to TRBD1. The CDR3 runs 15 residues. The germline V gene has CDR1 MNHEY and CDR2 SMNVEV (reference sequence). V gave up 6 bases and J gave up 6 bases; unmatched junction bases: 11.

CDR3 coding DNA: TGTGCCAGCAGCAAAGACGGACAGGGGTCGGACCAAGAGACCCAGTACTTC. Translating gives CASSKDGQGSDQETQYF. The rearrangement joins TRBV21-1 to TRBJ2-5; the DNA was not compared with TRBD1, the D call given in the table. TRBV21-1 is recorded as a pseudogene. CDR3 length equals 17 residues.

V and J are TRBV11-2 and TRBJ2-2; D is ambiguous. Germline V CDR1 and CDR2: SGHAT, FQNNGV. Trimming stripped 5 bases from V and 11 bases from J, with 9 bases between. The CDR3 contains 11 residues. CDR3 protein: CASSPLAELFF. For the CDR3, the DNA is TGTGCCAGCAGCCCATTGGCAGAGCTGTTTTTT.

The genes are TRBV28 and TRBJ1-3; TRBD1 aligns across 8 bases. The CDR3 extends over 16 amino acids. V shed 5 bases and J 0 bases; nucleotides not matched to a gene: 6. CDR1 MDHEN and CDR2 SYDVKM come from the germline V gene. The CDR3, as DNA: TGTGCCAGCAGTCCCTTGGACAGGGCCTCTGGAAACACCATATATTTT. Translation gives CASSPLDRASGNTIYF.

The chain employs TRBV4-1 and TRBJ2-5; D remains unclear. This CDR3 has 13 residues. Trimming removed 0 bases at V and 3 bases at J, with 5 bases between. Germline assignment: CDR1 MGHRA and CDR2 YSYEKL. CDR3 in amino acids: CASSQDIEETQYF. The CDR3 bases are TGCGCCAGCAGCCAAGATATAGAAGAGACCCAGTACTTC.

This chain uses TRBV27 with TRBJ2-1, with 12 positions matching TRBD2. The V gene end was trimmed by 6 bases and the J gene end by 10 bases; junction bases not matched to a gene: 10. The CDR3 runs to 15 residues. In germline, CDR1 is MNHEY, CDR2 SMNVEV (reference sequence). The CDR3 loop reads CASRPRTSGMDEQFF. The CDR3 DNA follows: TGTGCCAGCAGACCTAGGACTAGCGGGATGGACGAGCAGTTCTTC.

The chain is built from TRBV7-3 and TRBJ2-1, with TRBD1 identical over 9 bases. Germline V gene lookup returns CDR1 SGHTA and CDR2 FQGTGA. Trimming took 1 base from V and 6 from J; bases not matched to a gene: 7. CDR3 length: 16 amino acids. DNA for the CDR3: TGTGCCAGCAGCTTAAGGGCAGGACAGGGGTTCAATGAGCAGTTCTTC. It specifies CASSLRAGQGFNEQFF.

The chain carries TRBV7-9 and TRBJ2-1; 10 nucleotides align to TRBD1. Germline lookup yields CDR1 SEHNR and CDR2 FQNEAQ (reference sequence). This CDR3 is 16 amino acids long. V gave up 4 bases and J gave up 2 bases; unmatched junction bases: 5. The CDR3 nucleotides read TGTGCCAGCAGCTCGAGGGGGACAGGGGCCTACAATGAGCAGTTCTTC. Amino acids: CASSSRGTGAYNEQFF.

This chain connects TRBV5-1 to TRBJ2-6; D might be TRBD1 (6 bases). With 0 bases removed from V and 1 base from J, the gap between germline ends came to 11 bases. CDR3 length equals 17 residues. CDR1 and CDR2 from the germline V gene are SGHRS and YFSETQ. CDR3 in amino acids: CASSLVHRVSGANVLTF. In DNA form, the CDR3 reads TGCGCCAGCAGCTTGGTTCACAGGGTATCTGGGGCCAACGTCCTGACTTTC. The variable domain in full, with the rest retrieved from reference TRBV5-1 and TRBJ2-6, is KAGVTQTPRYLIKTRGQQVTLSCSPISGHRSVSWYQQTPGQGLQFLFEYFSETQRNKGNFPGRFSGRQFSNSRSEMNVSTLELGDSALYLCASSLVHRVSGANVLTFGAGSRLTVL.

The chain uses TRBV7-9 and TRBJ2-1; TRBD2 matches 11 bases. The CDR3 extends over 15 amino acids. The trim removed 5 bases at V and 5 bases at J, leaving 5 bases unmatched. Germline V gene lookup returns CDR1 SEHNR and CDR2 FQNEAQ (reference sequence). The CDR3 loop is CASSRGTSGNNEQFF. The CDR3 region has the DNA TGTGCCAGCAGCCGCGGGACTAGCGGAAACAATGAGCAGTTCTTC.

The chain is built from TRBV5-1 and TRBJ2-5; possibly TRBD2 for D (5 bases). The CDR3 is 16 residues long. The germline V gene encodes CDR1 SGHRS and CDR2 YFSETQ. Deletions cut 0 bases from V and 1 base from J, with 13 bases between. DNA of the CDR3: TGCGCCAGCAGCTTGGGACCTCCGGCGGGCCAAGAGACCCAGTACTTC. It encodes CASSLGPPAGQETQYF.

J is TRBJ1-6 and V is TRBV11-2; 8 bases line up with TRBD1. The CDR3 extends over 16 amino acids. Germline CDR1 is SGHAT and CDR2 is FQNNGV. The V gene end was trimmed by 2 bases and the J gene end by 5 bases; junction bases not matched to a gene: 5. CDR3: CASSLTGTGHNSPLHF. CDR3 nucleotides: TGTGCCAGCAGCTTAACTGGGACAGGACATAATTCACCCCTCCACTTT.

J is TRBJ2-5 and V is TRBV27, with a tentative D call TRBD1 (6 bases). CDR3 size: 13 residues. V gave up 8 bases and J gave up 4 bases, with 14 bases separating them. CDR1 MNHEY and CDR2 SMNVEV come from the germline V gene (reference sequence). The CDR3 sequence: CASGRVGGETQYF. The CDR3 region has the DNA TGTGCCAGCGGTCGGGTAGGGGGAGAGACCCAGTACTTC.

This sequence joins TRBV5-3 and TRBJ2-7, with a possible D match to TRBD1 (5 bases). TRBV5-3 is filed as an ORF, its function uncertain. The V end was cut by 0 bases, the J end by 2 bases, with 15 bases between. The CDR3 totals 16 residues. The CDR3 loop reads CARSLEGRVTPYEQYF. In DNA form, the CDR3 reads TGTGCCAGAAGCTTGGAAGGCAGGGTAACCCCCTACGAGCAGTACTTC.

The genes are TRBV6-1 and TRBJ2-6; no firm D call. The germline gives CDR1 MNHNS, CDR2 SASEGT. CDR3 length equals 15 residues. Trimming cost V 8 bases and J 0 bases, with 11 bases left between them. CDR3 coding DNA: TGTGCCAGCGAAGCAGGCCACTCTGGGGCCAACGTCCTGACTTTC. Translating it yields CASEAGHSGANVLTF.

The chain recombines TRBV25-1 with TRBJ2-1, with D perhaps matching TRBD1 (7 bases). V was shortened by 5 bases and J by 6 bases, with 17 bases between the two germline ends. The CDR3 runs to 15 residues. Germline CDR1 is MGHDK and CDR2 is SYGVNS. This CDR3 is CASSQFRGDVNEQFF. The CDR3 DNA is TGTGCCAGCAGTCAATTCAGGGGGGATGTCAATGAGCAGTTCTTC. The complete variable domain, with remaining parts taken from reference TRBV25-1 and TRBJ2-1, reads EADIYQTPRYLVIGTGKKITLECSQTMGHDKMYWYQQDPGMELHLIHYSYGVNSTEKGDLSSESTVSRIRTEHFPLTLESARPSHTSQYLCASSQFRGDVNEQFFGPGTRLTVL.

The chain carries TRBV28 and TRBJ1-5; tentative D call: TRBD1 (5 bases). The CDR3 sequence is 12 residues long. V lost 4 bases, J lost 6 bases, and 7 bases lay in between. Germline CDR1 MDHEN, CDR2 SYDVKM. The CDR3 sequence: CASSSGFQPQHF. The CDR3 DNA sequence: TGTGCCAGCAGTTCAGGGTTTCAGCCCCAGCATTTT. The full variable domain, its missing parts supplied by reference TRBV28 and TRBJ1-5, is DVKVTQSSRYLVKRTGEKVFLECVQDMDHENMFWYRQDPGLGLRLIYFSYDVKMKEKGDIPEGYSVSREKKERFSLILESASTNQTSMYLCASSSGFQPQHFGDGTRLSIL.

This clone occurred once. The genes are TRBV7-2 and TRBJ1-1; D is uncertain. Germline V gene lookup returns CDR1 SGHTA and CDR2 FQGNSA. Trimming cost V 1 base and J 4 bases, with 10 bases left between them. The CDR3 consists of 14 residues. CDR3 in amino acids: CASSLDHGSTEAFF. CDR3 in DNA: TGTGCCAGCAGCTTAGACCATGGGAGCACTGAAGCTTTCTTT. The full variable domain, rest sourced from reference TRBV7-2 and TRBJ1-1, is GAGVSQSPSNKVTEKGKDVELRCDPISGHTALYWYRQSLGQGLEFLIYFQGNSAPDKSGLPSDRFSAERTGGSVSTLTIQRTQQEDSAVYLCASSLDHGSTEAFFGQGTRLTVV.

The chain uses TRBV5-4 and TRBJ2-7, with TRBD2 matching over 8 bases. The CDR3 length is 14 residues. With V trimmed by 4 bases and J by 3 bases, 6 bases remained unmatched. The germline V gene encodes CDR1 SGHNT and CDR2 YYREEE (reference sequence). Here the CDR3 DNA reads TGTGCCAGCAGCCCCGGACTAGCTTACTACGAGCAGTACTTC. Protein sequence: CASSPGLAYYEQYF.

This chain uses TRBV2 with TRBJ2-1, with 14 bases lining up with TRBD2. CDR3 length equals 16 residues. V lost 7 bases and J lost 5; bases outside the gene matches: 7. From germline, CDR1 is SNHLY and CDR2 FYNNEI. This CDR3 is CASTEMGLAGDNEQFF. CDR3 in DNA: TGTGCCAGCACCGAGATGGGACTAGCGGGAGACAATGAGCAGTTCTTC.

This chain joins TRBV28 and TRBJ1-2, with a weak D call TRBD1 (5 bases). V dropped 2 bases and J dropped 0 bases, with 10 bases sitting between them. Germline lookup yields CDR1 MDHEN and CDR2 SYDVKM. The CDR3 loop spans 15 amino acids. CDR3 sequence (DNA): TGTGCCAGCAGTTTAGGGGGGGGGTCTAACTATGGCTACACCTTC. It codes for CASSLGGGSNYGYTF.

V and J are TRBV11-2 and TRBJ1-4; D is unresolved. The CDR3 is 17 residues long. Between the trimmed V and J ends, which lost 1 base and 0 bases, there was a span of 12 bases. Per the germline V gene, CDR1 is SGHAT and CDR2 is FQNNGV. CDR3 in DNA: TGTGCCAGCAGCTTAGTTGGTTTGCCAGCAACTAATGAAAAACTGTTTTTT. It is translated as CASSLVGLPATNEKLFF.

CDR3 nucleotide sequence: TGTGCCAGCCCAGCTAGCGGGACCCAAGAGACCCAGTACTTC. Its protein is CASPASGTQETQYF. The chain links TRBV2 to TRBJ2-5, with 9 bases aligning to TRBD2. The V segment lost 8 bases and the J segment 1 base; nucleotides outside the gene matches: 5. Germline V lookup: CDR1 SNHLY, CDR2 FYNNEI. The length of the CDR3 is 14 residues.

The chain has TRBV7-6 and TRBJ2-1; 8 bases align to TRBD2. The CDR3 is made up of 15 amino acids. CDR1 is SGHVS and CDR2 is FNYEAQ in the germline V gene. The trim removed 4 bases at V and 9 bases at J, leaving 11 bases unmatched. CDR3 sequence (DNA): TGTGCCAGCAGCTCGATAGCGGGATCAAGTGGTGAGCAGTTCTTC. It encodes CASSSIAGSSGEQFF.

With respect to this clone: The identical CDR3 is also encoded by other nucleotide sequences in the sample. This chain uses TRBV18 with TRBJ1-4, with D maybe TRBD1 (5 bases). The CDR3 is 14 residues long. Trimming removed 3 bases at V and 8 bases at J, with 13 bases between. The germline V gene encodes CDR1 KGHSH and CDR2 LQKENI. The CDR3 sequence is CASSPGAGREKLFF. As DNA, the CDR3 is TGTGCCAGCTCACCGGGAGCAGGGAGGGAAAAACTGTTTTTT. Variable domain in full (rest from reference TRBV18 and TRBJ1-4): NAGVMQNPRHLVRRRGQEARLRCSPMKGHSHVYWYRQLPEEGLKFMVYLQKENIIDESGMPKERFSAEFPKEGPSILRIQQVVRGDSAAYFCASSPGAGREKLFFGSGTQLSVL.

In its sample, this clone was seen once. The chain combines TRBV18 with TRBJ2-7, with D perhaps matching TRBD2 (5 bases). From germline, CDR1 is KGHSH and CDR2 LQKENI. The V end lost 6 bases, the J end lost 2 bases, and 20 bases lay between the germline ends. The CDR3 sequence is 16 residues long. CDR3 in amino acids: CASSSQSGVITYEQYF. Here the CDR3 DNA reads TGTGCCAGCTCCTCCCAATCCGGGGTAATCACCTACGAGCAGTACTTC.

V and J are TRBV4-1 and TRBJ1-5, with D perhaps matching TRBD1 (6 bases). Trimming took off 2 bases at V and 3 bases at J, with 14 bases between the two ends. The CDR3 length is 16 residues. Germline V CDR1 and CDR2: MGHRA, YSYEKL. CDR3 DNA: TGCGCCAGCAGCCAATCGGGACACCCGGACAATCAGCCCCAGCATTTT. Translating it yields CASSQSGHPDNQPQHF.

This chain joins TRBV29-1 and TRBJ1-2, with 7 bases aligning to TRBD1. The germline V gene has CDR1 SQVTM and CDR2 ANQGSEA. V dropped 4 bases and J dropped 9; count of bases not matched to a gene: 11. The CDR3 is made up of 13 amino acids. The CDR3 here is CSVGATSGQSYTF. CDR3 in DNA: TGCAGCGTTGGGGCAACGTCGGGACAGAGCTACACCTTC.

The rearrangement links TRBV5-6 to TRBJ2-7, with D possibly TRBD1 on 6 matching bases. From germline, CDR1 is SGHDT and CDR2 YYEEEE. V was cut by 0 bases and J by 2 bases, with 9 bases left in between. The CDR3 totals 14 residues. DNA of the CDR3: TGTGCCAGCAGCTTGGCCGGACAGACCTACGAGCAGTACTTC. It encodes CASSLAGQTYEQYF.

V usage is TRBV2 and J usage is TRBJ1-6, with D maybe TRBD1 (6 bases). Trimming took 6 bases from V and 15 from J, leaving 27 bases between them. CDR1 and CDR2 from the germline V gene are SNHLY and FYNNEI. This CDR3 spans 16 amino acids. The CDR3 reads CASRAGVGSWGLGLHF. DNA of the CDR3: TGTGCCAGCAGAGCGGGGGTAGGCAGTTGGGGGCTAGGCCTCCACTTT.